A single sample is the source of the 15 T cell receptor beta chains below, sequenced in a study of cytomegalovirus exposure and HLA in healthy donors. Primers for the PCR totalled 60 Vbeta and 13 Jbeta. TCRdb keeps only in-frame clones here, not all; method: immunoSEQ multiplex PCR. Of over 85,000 clones listed, over 75% were seen once; the top ten hold roughly 3.5%. Sequenced sample: PBMCs. The receptors here all came from a female donor in good health and CMV-seropositive.

The chain combines TRBV7-2 with TRBJ1-2, with D unclear. Trimming took off 7 bases at V and 2 bases at J, with 14 bases between the two ends. The germline gives CDR1 SGHTA, CDR2 FQGNSA. The CDR3 extends over 14 amino acids. CDR3 sequence: CASTPRTENYGYTF. As DNA, the CDR3 is TGTGCCAGCACCCCTCGGACTGAAAACTATGGCTACACCTTC.

V usage is TRBV19 and J usage is TRBJ2-7, with D possibly matching TRBD1 (6 bases). The CDR3 has 13 residues. V lost 4 bases, J lost 3 bases, and 10 bases lay in between. CDR1 and CDR2 (germline): LNHDA, SQIVND (reference sequence). The CDR3 DNA sequence: TGTGCCAGTAGTACGGGACAAAACTACGAGCAGTACTTC. This codes for CASSTGQNYEQYF.

The chain uses TRBV5-1 and TRBJ2-1; weak D call: TRBD2 (7 bases). Looked up from germline, CDR1 is SGHRS and CDR2 is YFSETQ. The length of the CDR3 is 15 residues. V shed 0 bases and J shed 5 bases, with 12 bases lying between them. CDR3 sequence: CASSLGGGAHNEQFF. As DNA, the CDR3 is TGCGCCAGCAGCTTGGGTGGGGGGGCCCACAATGAGCAGTTCTTC.

This sequence joins TRBV19 and TRBJ1-6, with 7 bases that match TRBD1. Losses at the gene ends were 9 bases for V and 3 bases for J; bases not matched to a gene: 8. Germline V gives CDR1 LNHDA, CDR2 SQIVND (reference sequence). CDR3 length: 15 residues. Here the CDR3 reads CASRKDRDYNSPLHF. In DNA form, the CDR3 reads TGTGCCAGCCGAAAAGACAGGGACTATAATTCACCCCTCCACTTT.

This chain links TRBV19 with TRBJ2-5; 8 positions agree with TRBD1. Looked up from germline, CDR1 is LNHDA and CDR2 is SQIVND (reference sequence). This CDR3 has 14 amino acids. J gave up 1 base and V 3 bases, and 1 base lay outside the gene matches. The CDR3 region has the DNA TGTGCCAGTAGTATTGGGACAGGCCAAGAGACCCAGTACTTC. Translation: CASSIGTGQETQYF.

This chain connects TRBV11-3 to TRBJ2-1; the D gene is possibly TRBD2 (5 bases). V lost 5 bases and J lost 0, with 11 bases in between. Per germline, CDR1 SGHNT and CDR2 YENEEA. The CDR3 length is 15 residues. In DNA form, the CDR3 reads TGTGCCAGCAGCCCTAGCCGGGGCTCCTACAATGAGCAGTTCTTC. This gives the protein CASSPSRGSYNEQFF.

This rearrangement joins TRBV7-8 to TRBJ1-1; D perhaps matches TRBD1 (6 bases). The V end lost 5 bases, the J end lost 5 bases, and 12 bases lay between the germline ends. From germline, CDR1 is SGHVS and CDR2 FQNEAQ. CDR3 length: 13 residues. The CDR3 loop is CASSPRGDTEAFF. CDR3 bases: TGTGCCAGCAGCCCCAGGGGAGATACTGAAGCTTTCTTT.

This rearrangement joins TRBV28 to TRBJ2-1; 9 bases line up with TRBD1. In germline, CDR1 is MDHEN, CDR2 SYDVKM. The CDR3 length is 15 residues. V gave up 7 bases and J gave up 5 bases; unmatched junction bases: 9. As DNA, the CDR3 is TGTGCCAGCACCTTACCGGGACAGGGCCACAATGAGCAGTTCTTC. Its translation: CASTLPGQGHNEQFF.

The chain joins TRBV13 to TRBJ1-1; D is unresolved. Per germline, CDR1 PRHDT and CDR2 FYEKMQ (reference sequence). CDR3 length: 16 residues. Trimming cost V 5 bases and J 0 bases, with 16 bases left between them. The chain's CDR3 is CASSVGMDRMNTEAFF. CDR3 bases: TGTGCCAGCAGCGTCGGGATGGATAGAATGAACACTGAAGCTTTCTTT.

CDR3 protein: CASSEDRLEAFF. The DNA for the CDR3 is TGTGCCAGCAGCGAAGACAGGTTGGAAGCTTTCTTT. The genes are TRBV7-9 and TRBJ1-1; D possibly corresponds to TRBD1 (6 bases). This CDR3 contains 12 residues. Germline V gene data show CDR1 as SEHNR and CDR2 as FQNEAQ (reference sequence). V shed 5 bases and J shed 8 bases, with 12 bases lying between them.

This chain connects TRBV7-8 to TRBJ2-5; 9 bases align to TRBD2. In germline, CDR1 is SGHVS, CDR2 FQNEAQ. CDR3 length: 16 residues. The V segment lost 2 bases and the J segment 2 bases; nucleotides outside the gene matches: 6. The CDR3 DNA reads as TGTGCCAGCAGCTTATATCGGGCGGGAGGGCAAGAGACCCAGTACTTC. It encodes CASSLYRAGGQETQYF.

This clone turned up a few times. This chain uses TRBV6-5 with TRBJ1-2, with TRBD1 matching over 8 bases. Trimming took 10 bases from V and 6 from J; bases not matched to a gene: 7. The V gene's germline CDR1 is MNHEY and CDR2 SVGAGI. The CDR3 totals 12 residues. The CDR3, as DNA: TGTGCCACCCGACAGGGGATGGATGGCTACACCTTC. It specifies CATRQGMDGYTF.

This chain uses TRBV6-5 with TRBJ2-7; a possible D gene is TRBD2 (5 bases). Trimming stripped 2 bases from V and 2 bases from J, with 7 bases between. There are 13 residues in the CDR3. CDR1 and CDR2 from the germline V gene are MNHEY and SVGAGI. The CDR3 DNA is TGTGCCAGCAGTTACGGGGAGACCTACGAGCAGTACTTC. This encodes CASSYGETYEQYF.

V usage is TRBV5-1 and J usage is TRBJ1-2; 9 bases fit TRBD1. V gave up 0 bases and J gave up 5 bases; unmatched junction bases: 8. The CDR3 is 16 amino acids. The germline V gene has CDR1 SGHRS and CDR2 YFSETQ. CDR3 in DNA: TGCGCCAGCAGCTTGGACCCGGGACAGGGTGGATATGGCTACACCTTC. Encoded protein: CASSLDPGQGGYGYTF.

J is TRBJ1-4 and V is TRBV9; 7 bases fit TRBD1. Trimming removed 3 bases from V and 7 bases from J; junction bases left unmatched: 6. The V gene's germline CDR1 is SGDLS and CDR2 YYNGEE. The CDR3 has 14 residues. The CDR3 DNA reads TGTGCCAGCAGCGAGGGGGCAATGATTGAAAAACTGTTTTTT. Its protein is CASSEGAMIEKLFF. The full variable domain, completed using reference TRBV9 and TRBJ1-4, is DSGVTQTPKHLITATGQRVTLRCSPRSGDLSVYWYQQSLDQGLQFLIQYYNGEERAKGNILERFSAQQFPDLHSELNLSSLELGDSALYFCASSEGAMIEKLFFGSGTQLSVL.